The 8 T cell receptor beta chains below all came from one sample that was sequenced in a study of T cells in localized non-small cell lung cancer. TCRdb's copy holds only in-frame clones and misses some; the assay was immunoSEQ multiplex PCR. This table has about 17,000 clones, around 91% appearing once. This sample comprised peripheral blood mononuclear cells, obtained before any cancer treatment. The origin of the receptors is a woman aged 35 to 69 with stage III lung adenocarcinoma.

DNA of the CDR3: TGTGCCAGCACGCGGCAGGGGGAGACCCAGTACTTC. Translation: CASTRQGETQYF. This rearrangement joins TRBV28 to TRBJ2-5; weak D call: TRBD1 (6 bases). V was trimmed by 7 bases and J by 5 bases, leaving 11 bases between them. CDR1 is MDHEN, CDR2 SYDVKM, per germline. The CDR3 loop spans 12 amino acids.

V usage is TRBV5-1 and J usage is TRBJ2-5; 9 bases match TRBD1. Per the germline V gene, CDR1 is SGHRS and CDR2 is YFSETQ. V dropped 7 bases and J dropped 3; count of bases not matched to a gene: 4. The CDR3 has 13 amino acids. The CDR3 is CASFRTGEETQYF. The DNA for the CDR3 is TGCGCCAGCTTCCGGACAGGGGAAGAGACCCAGTACTTC.

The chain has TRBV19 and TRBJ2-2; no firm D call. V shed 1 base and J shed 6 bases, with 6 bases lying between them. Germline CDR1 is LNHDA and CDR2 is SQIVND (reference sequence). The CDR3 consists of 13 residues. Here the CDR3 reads CASSIGPPGELFF. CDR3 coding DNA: TGTGCCAGTAGTATAGGTCCGCCCGGGGAGCTGTTTTTT.

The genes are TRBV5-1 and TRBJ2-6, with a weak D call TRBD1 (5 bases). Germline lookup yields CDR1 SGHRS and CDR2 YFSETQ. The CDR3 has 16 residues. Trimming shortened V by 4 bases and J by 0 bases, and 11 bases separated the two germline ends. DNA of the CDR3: TGCGCCAGCAGCGGCAGGGCTTTCTCTGGGGCCAACGTCCTGACTTTC. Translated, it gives CASSGRAFSGANVLTF.

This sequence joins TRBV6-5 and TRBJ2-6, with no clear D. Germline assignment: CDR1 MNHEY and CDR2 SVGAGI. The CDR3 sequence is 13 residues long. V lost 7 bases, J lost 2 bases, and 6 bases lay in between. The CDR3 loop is CASTKPGANVLTF. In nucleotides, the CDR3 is TGTGCCAGCACCAAACCTGGGGCCAACGTCCTGACTTTC.

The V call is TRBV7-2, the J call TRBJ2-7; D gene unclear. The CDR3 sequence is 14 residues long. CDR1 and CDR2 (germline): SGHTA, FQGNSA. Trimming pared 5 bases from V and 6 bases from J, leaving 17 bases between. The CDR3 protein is CASSPTTGYGEQYF. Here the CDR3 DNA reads TGTGCCAGCAGCCCTACGACGGGTTACGGCGAGCAGTACTTC. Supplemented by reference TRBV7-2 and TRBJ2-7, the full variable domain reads GAGVSQSPSNKVTEKGKDVELRCDPISGHTALYWYRQSLGQGLEFLIYFQGNSAPDKSGLPSDRFSAERTGGSVSTLTIQRTQQEDSAVYLCASSPTTGYGEQYFGPGTRLTVT.

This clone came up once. In DNA form, the CDR3 reads TGCGCCAGCAGCTTGGCCTCTTCTAGCGGGAGTTCAGATACGCAGTATTTT. Translated: CASSLASSSGSSDTQYF. The rearrangement uses TRBV5-1 and TRBJ2-3; 10 bases map to TRBD2. The CDR3 covers 17 residues. The junction had 8 bases not matched to a gene; V was cut back by 0 bases and J by 4 bases. CDR1 and CDR2 (germline): SGHRS, YFSETQ.

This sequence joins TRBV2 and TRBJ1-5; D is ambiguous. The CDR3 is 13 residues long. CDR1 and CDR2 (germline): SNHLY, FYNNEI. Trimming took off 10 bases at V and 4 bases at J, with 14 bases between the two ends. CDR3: CATSGWRNQPQHF. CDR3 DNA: TGTGCCACCTCCGGGTGGAGAAATCAGCCCCAGCATTTT.